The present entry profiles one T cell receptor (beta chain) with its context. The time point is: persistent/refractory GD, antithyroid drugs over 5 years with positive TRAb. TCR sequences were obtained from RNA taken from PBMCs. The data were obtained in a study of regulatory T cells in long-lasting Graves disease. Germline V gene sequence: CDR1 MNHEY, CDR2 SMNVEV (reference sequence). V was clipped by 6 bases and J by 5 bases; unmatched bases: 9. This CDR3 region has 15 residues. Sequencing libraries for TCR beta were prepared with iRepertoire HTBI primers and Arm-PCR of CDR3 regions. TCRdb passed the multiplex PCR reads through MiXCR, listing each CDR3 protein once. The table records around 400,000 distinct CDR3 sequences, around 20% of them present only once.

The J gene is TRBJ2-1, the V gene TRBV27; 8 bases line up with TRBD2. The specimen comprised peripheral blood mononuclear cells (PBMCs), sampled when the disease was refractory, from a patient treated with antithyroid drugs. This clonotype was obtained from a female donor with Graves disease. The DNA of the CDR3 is TGTGCCAGCAGGGCCTGGACTAGCAGCAACAATGAGCAGTTCTTC. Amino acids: CASRAWTSSNNEQFF.